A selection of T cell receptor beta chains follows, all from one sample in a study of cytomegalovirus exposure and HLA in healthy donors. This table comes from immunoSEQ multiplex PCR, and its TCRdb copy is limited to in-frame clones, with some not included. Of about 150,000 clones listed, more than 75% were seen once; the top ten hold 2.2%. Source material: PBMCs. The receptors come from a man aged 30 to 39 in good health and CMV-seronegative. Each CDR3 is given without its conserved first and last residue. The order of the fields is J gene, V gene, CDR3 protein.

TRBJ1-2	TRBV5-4	ASRAGTGGGYGYT
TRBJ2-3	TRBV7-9	ASSALGAGGADTQY
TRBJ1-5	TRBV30	AWSVRGLLNQPQH
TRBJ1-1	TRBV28	ASSSGTVNTEAF
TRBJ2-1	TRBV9	ASSVRDRGRLQF
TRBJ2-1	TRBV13	ASSPGRNEQF
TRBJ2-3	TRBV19	ASSIRDTQY
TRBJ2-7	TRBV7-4	ASSFPRGHYEQY
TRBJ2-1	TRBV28	ASSPRSWASGSDEQF
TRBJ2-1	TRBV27	ASSFRDEQF
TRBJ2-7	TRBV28	ASGTGSNTGEQY
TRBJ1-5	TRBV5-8	ASSFGQINQPQH
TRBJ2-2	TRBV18	ASSPSARGPLNTGELF
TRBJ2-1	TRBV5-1	ASSFRTVMSSYNEQF
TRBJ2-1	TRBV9	ASSVVSEYNEQF
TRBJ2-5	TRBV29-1	SVVLVFLETQY
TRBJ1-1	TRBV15	ATSSSIMSGGTEAF
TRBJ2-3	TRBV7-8	ASSFEEDTQY
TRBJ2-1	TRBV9	ASSVEASSYNEQF
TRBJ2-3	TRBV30	AWSVGSGTQY
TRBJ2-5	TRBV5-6	ASSFRLAGDRETQY
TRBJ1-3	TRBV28	ASTRGRGSGNTIY
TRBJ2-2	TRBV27	ASREGGGGTGELF
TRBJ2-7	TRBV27	ASSSGLAGSYEQY
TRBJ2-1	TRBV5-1	ASTPPNSYNEQF
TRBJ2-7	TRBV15	ATSRAGQGTREQY
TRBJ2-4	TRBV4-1	ASSLGLAVVGGSKNIQY
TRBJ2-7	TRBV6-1	ASSEEFSGRYEQY
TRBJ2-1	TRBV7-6	ASSHRSIVSYNEQF
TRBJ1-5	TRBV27	ASSAQGFNQPQH
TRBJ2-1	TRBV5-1	ASSLTPRGSNEQF
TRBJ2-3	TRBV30	AWRSGALPPPDTQY
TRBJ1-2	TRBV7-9	ASSHFPGQAAGYT
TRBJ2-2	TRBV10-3	AISLNSGRAGGELF
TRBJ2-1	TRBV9	ASSVGTSPNEQF
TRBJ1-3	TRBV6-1	ASSEMSGNTIY
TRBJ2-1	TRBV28	ASRLRLVYEQF
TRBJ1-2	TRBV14	ASSLGALTYGYT
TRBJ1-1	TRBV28	ASSLAGGANTEAF
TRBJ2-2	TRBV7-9	ASSPRGETGELF
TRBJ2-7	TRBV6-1	ASKEGTSGVLEQY
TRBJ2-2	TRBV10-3	AISESGGNAGELF
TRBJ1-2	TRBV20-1	SVRGGYGYT
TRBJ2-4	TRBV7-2	ASSLSPRQDSKNIQY
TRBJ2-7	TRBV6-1	ASSALTGGKTYEQY
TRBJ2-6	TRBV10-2	ASRARGPGANVLT
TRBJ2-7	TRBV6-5	ASRDTTGPYEQY
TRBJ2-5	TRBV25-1	ASSEFSTSQTQY
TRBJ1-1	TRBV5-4	ASSLGQGVTEAF
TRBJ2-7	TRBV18	ASSTGEEQY
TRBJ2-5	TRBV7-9	ASSRTSGIGETQY
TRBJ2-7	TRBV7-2	ASSFSRGFSYEQY
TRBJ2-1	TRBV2	ASKAGPRQF
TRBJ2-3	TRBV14	ASSYLQGRTDTQY
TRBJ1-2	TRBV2	ASISLGQGEGYT
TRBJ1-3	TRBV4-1	ASSPPQTGNTIY
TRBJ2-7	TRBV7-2	ASSLALVSYEQY
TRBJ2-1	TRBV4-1	ASSQDHTSGYNEQF
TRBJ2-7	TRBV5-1	ASSLLAGGSYEQY
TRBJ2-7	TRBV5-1	ASSSRTGHEQY